The 6 T cell receptor beta chains in this list originate from one sample, sequenced in a study of blood T cell repertoires in COVID-19. Clones were read by immunoSEQ multiplex PCR, and TCRdb kept only the in-frame ones, dropping some. The data show about 85,000 clones, 90% seen once. The sequencing sample was made of peripheral blood. These receptors were taken from a woman of 80 years or more with active or convalescent COVID-19.

This clone was recorded a few times. The gene calls are TRBV5-1 and TRBJ1-2; 8 bases are a match to TRBD1. Looked up from germline, CDR1 is SGHRS and CDR2 is YFSETQ. The CDR3 has 15 residues. V gave up 2 bases and J gave up 4 bases; unmatched junction bases: 7. The CDR3 sequence is CASSFRDRSPYGYTF. The DNA of the CDR3 is TGCGCCAGCAGCTTCCGGGACAGGTCTCCCTATGGCTACACCTTC. Complete variable domain (other parts from reference TRBV5-1 and TRBJ1-2): KAGVTQTPRYLIKTRGQQVTLSCSPISGHRSVSWYQQTPGQGLQFLFEYFSETQRNKGNFPGRFSGRQFSNSRSEMNVSTLELGDSALYLCASSFRDRSPYGYTFGSGTRLTVV.

The V gene is TRBV28, the J gene TRBJ2-1, with TRBD2 as a possible D gene (5 bases). The CDR3 totals 14 residues. V shed 6 bases and J shed 0 bases, with 9 bases lying between them. The germline gives CDR1 MDHEN, CDR2 SYDVKM. This chain's CDR3 is CASSSGSSYNEQFF. The CDR3 DNA sequence: TGTGCCAGCAGCTCGGGAAGCTCCTACAATGAGCAGTTCTTC.

The V and J genes are TRBV27 and TRBJ1-4, with D possibly matching TRBD1 (6 bases). Trimming took 4 bases from V and 5 from J, leaving 11 bases between them. CDR1 is MNHEY and CDR2 is SMNVEV in the germline V gene (reference sequence). The CDR3 is 14 amino acids. This CDR3 reads CASSSTGINEKLFF. The CDR3 nucleotides are TGTGCCAGCAGTTCGACAGGAATCAATGAAAAACTGTTTTTT.

The genes are TRBV7-2 and TRBJ1-1; D is perhaps TRBD1 (6 bases). Germline CDR1 and CDR2: SGHTA and FQGNSA. CDR3 size: 14 residues. V was pared by 3 bases and J by 1 base, with 9 bases between. As DNA, the CDR3 is TGTGCCAGCAGCTTTCGGACAGCGAACACTGAAGCTTTCTTT. It translates to CASSFRTANTEAFF.

V gene TRBV27 combines with J gene TRBJ2-7; the match to TRBD2 covers 7 bases. The CDR3 extends over 14 amino acids. V lost 4 bases to trimming and J lost 6 bases; unmatched junction nucleotides: 9. In germline, CDR1 is MNHEY, CDR2 SMNVEV (reference sequence). As DNA, the CDR3 is TGTGCCAGCAGTTACACGCGACTAGCTGGCGAGCAGTACTTC. The encoded protein is CASSYTRLAGEQYF.

The chain is built from TRBV27 and TRBJ2-2, with D possibly TRBD2 on 6 matching bases. The germline gives CDR1 MNHEY, CDR2 SMNVEV (reference sequence). V was pared by 3 bases and J by 0 bases, with 8 bases between. The CDR3 runs 15 residues. The CDR3 DNA is TGTGCCAGCAGTTTTAGCGGAACGAACACCGGGGAGCTGTTTTTT. Translation gives CASSFSGTNTGELFF.